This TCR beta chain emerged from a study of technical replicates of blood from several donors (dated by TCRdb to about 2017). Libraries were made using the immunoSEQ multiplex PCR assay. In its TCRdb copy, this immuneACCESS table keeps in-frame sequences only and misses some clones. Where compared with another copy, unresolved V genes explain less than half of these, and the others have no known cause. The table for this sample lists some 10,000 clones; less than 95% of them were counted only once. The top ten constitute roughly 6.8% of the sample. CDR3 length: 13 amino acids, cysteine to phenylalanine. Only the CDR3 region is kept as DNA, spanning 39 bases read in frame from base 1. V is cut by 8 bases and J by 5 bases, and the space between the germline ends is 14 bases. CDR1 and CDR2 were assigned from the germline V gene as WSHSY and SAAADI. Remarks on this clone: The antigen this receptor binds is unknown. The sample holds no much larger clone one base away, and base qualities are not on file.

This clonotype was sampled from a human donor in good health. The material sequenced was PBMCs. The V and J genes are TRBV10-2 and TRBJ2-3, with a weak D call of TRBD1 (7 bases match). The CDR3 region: CASGGTAGDTQYF. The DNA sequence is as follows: TGCGCCAGCGGCGGGACAGCTGGAGATACGCAGTATTTT.